The clone carrying this T cell receptor (beta chain) came up a few times. This entry comes from a study of blood T cell repertoires in COVID-19. Study-level information: The origin of the acute and convalescent COVID-19 samples was the United States, Italy and Spain. T cells, B-cell-depleted T cells, or PBMCs provided the cDNA or gDNA that served as material.

Followed over time, Seattle patients had been enrolled while infection was active. The germline V gene encodes CDR1 LGHNA and CDR2 YNFKEQ. This CDR3 has 15 residues. The V and J ends lost 1 base and 0 bases respectively, with 7 bases between them. Original processing notes: Using reference gene primer amplification, nucleated cell counts were estimated. Sequenced by immunoSEQ multiplex PCR; TCRdb stores in-frame clones only, minus some. That table is the source of V, J and clone size, and D and trimming were worked out from the DNA. The sample has around 470,000 clones; roughly 89% are singletons. Input material: peripheral blood. This clonotype originated in a man younger than 30 with COVID-19, enrolled during active disease. This chain joins TRBV4-2 and TRBJ1-5; D is perhaps TRBD1 (5 bases). CDR3 sequence reads: CASSQARVSNQPQHF. The CDR3, as DNA: TGTGCCAGCAGCCAAGCCAGGGTTAGCAATCAGCCCCAGCATTTT.